A selection of T cell receptor beta chains follows, all from one sample in a study of T cell responses to AZD1222 COVID-19 vaccine. Here immunoSEQ multiplex PCR was the method, and the copy in TCRdb shows in-frame clones only, minus some. The sample includes 130,000 to 150,000 clones, around 90% seen only once; the top ten take approximately 5.3%. The sequencing here drew on peripheral blood, taken on day 0 of AZD1222 vaccination. The origin of the receptors is an adult in good health. CDR3s include the opening cysteine and the closing phenylalanine or tryptophan. Each record gives: J gene, clone size, V gene, D gene, CDR3 DNA, CDR3 protein. A D gene is named only where the DNA matches it firmly. Size is stated for part of the rows, as once, few or many counts, or as a class when the clone is expanded.

j_gene: TRBJ1-1; abundance: NA; v_gene: TRBV29-1; d_gene: NA; CDR3nt: TGCAGCGTTGATATCAGGGCGGGTGAAGCTTTCTTT; CDR3aa: CSVDIRAGEAFF
j_gene: TRBJ1-1; abundance: once; v_gene: TRBV5-1; d_gene: TRBD1; CDR3nt: TGCGCCAGCAGCATGGACAGGGACACTGAAGCTTTCTTT; CDR3aa: CASSMDRDTEAFF
j_gene: TRBJ2-7; abundance: NA; v_gene: TRBV18; d_gene: TRBD1; CDR3nt: TGTGCCAGCTCGCCTGACAGGGACGAGCAGTACTTC; CDR3aa: CASSPDRDEQYF
j_gene: TRBJ1-6; abundance: NA; v_gene: TRBV3-1/TRBV3-2; d_gene: NA; CDR3nt: TGTGCCAGCAGCCAGAACGGTTCACCCCTCCACTTT; CDR3aa: CASSQNGSPLHF
j_gene: TRBJ2-6; abundance: NA; v_gene: TRBV28; d_gene: NA; CDR3nt: TGTGCCAGCAGTTTCATAGGGGCCAACGTCCTGACTTTC; CDR3aa: CASSFIGANVLTF
j_gene: TRBJ1-5; abundance: NA; v_gene: TRBV3-1/TRBV3-2; d_gene: NA; CDR3nt: TGTGCCAGCAGCCCCGGGGCCAGTCAGCCCCAGCATTTT; CDR3aa: CASSPGASQPQHF
j_gene: TRBJ1-2; abundance: NA; v_gene: TRBV7-9; d_gene: NA; CDR3nt: TGTGCCAGCAGCTTCACCGCCCCTCTAAACTATGGCTACACCTTC; CDR3aa: CASSFTAPLNYGYTF
j_gene: TRBJ2-7; abundance: NA; v_gene: TRBV3-1/TRBV3-2; d_gene: TRBD1; CDR3nt: TGTGCCAGCAGCCACCCTTGGGTAAACCTGTCCGGGACAGGGTCATACGAGCAGTACTTC; CDR3aa: CASSHPWVNLSGTGSYEQYF
j_gene: TRBJ2-3; abundance: NA; v_gene: TRBV28; d_gene: NA; CDR3nt: TGTGCCAGCAGTTTGTGGACGAGCACAGATACGCAGTATTTT; CDR3aa: CASSLWTSTDTQYF
j_gene: TRBJ1-1; abundance: once; v_gene: TRBV28; d_gene: NA; CDR3nt: TGTGCCAGCAGAGGCCCCGGAACTGAAGCTTTCTTT; CDR3aa: CASRGPGTEAFF
j_gene: TRBJ1-1; abundance: NA; v_gene: TRBV3-1/TRBV3-2; d_gene: TRBD1; CDR3nt: TGTGCCAGCAGCCTTGGGACAGTTTCCACTGAAGCTTTCTTT; CDR3aa: CASSLGTVSTEAFF
j_gene: TRBJ1-1; abundance: NA; v_gene: TRBV6-5; d_gene: NA; CDR3nt: TGTGCCAGCATTAGGGAATTTGGTGGAAACACTGAAGCTTTCTTT; CDR3aa: CASIREFGGNTEAFF
j_gene: TRBJ2-2; abundance: few; v_gene: TRBV28; d_gene: NA; CDR3nt: TGTGCCAGCAGCGCCGGGGGAGGCACCGGGGAGCTGTTTTTT; CDR3aa: CASSAGGGTGELFF
j_gene: TRBJ1-5; abundance: NA; v_gene: TRBV2; d_gene: NA; CDR3nt: TGTGCCAGCAGTGAATCCGGTAATCAGCCCCAGCATTTT; CDR3aa: CASSESGNQPQHF
j_gene: TRBJ1-5; abundance: NA; v_gene: TRBV15; d_gene: NA; CDR3nt: TGTGCCACCAGCAATACTGGGGGGGGCCCCAATCAGCCCCAGCATTTT; CDR3aa: CATSNTGGGPNQPQHF
j_gene: TRBJ1-5; abundance: NA; v_gene: TRBV21-1; d_gene: NA; CDR3nt: TGTGCCAGCAGCAACAAGGAAAATAGCAATCAGCCCCAGCATTTT; CDR3aa: CASSNKENSNQPQHF
j_gene: TRBJ2-7; abundance: NA; v_gene: TRBV6-5; d_gene: NA; CDR3nt: TGTGCCAGCAGTCCTCCCGCATTTGGGGAGCAGTACTTC; CDR3aa: CASSPPAFGEQYF
j_gene: TRBJ1-1; abundance: once; v_gene: TRBV4-2; d_gene: NA; CDR3nt: TGTGCCAGCAGCCAGACAATAGGGGGGACTGAAGCTTTCTTT; CDR3aa: CASSQTIGGTEAFF
j_gene: TRBJ2-1; abundance: NA; v_gene: TRBV19; d_gene: TRBD2; CDR3nt: TGTGCCAGTAGTATTGTGCCCGGGACTAGCGGGAGGGAAAATGAGCAGTTCTTC; CDR3aa: CASSIVPGTSGRENEQFF
j_gene: TRBJ2-2; abundance: NA; v_gene: TRBV29-1; d_gene: TRBD1; CDR3nt: TGCAGCGTTGCCGGGACAGCTAACACCGGGGAGCTGTTTTTT; CDR3aa: CSVAGTANTGELFF
j_gene: TRBJ2-3; abundance: NA; v_gene: TRBV27; d_gene: TRBD1; CDR3nt: TGTGCCAGCAGTTTAGGACAGGGACACACAGATACGCAGTATTTT; CDR3aa: CASSLGQGHTDTQYF
j_gene: TRBJ2-1; abundance: many; v_gene: TRBV9; d_gene: NA; CDR3nt: TGTGCCAGCAGCGTAGATCCCCTACCTTCGGATGAGCAGTTCTTC; CDR3aa: CASSVDPLPSDEQFF
j_gene: TRBJ1-2; abundance: once; v_gene: TRBV4-2; d_gene: TRBD1; CDR3nt: TGTGCCAGCAGCCAAGGACAGGGAACCTATGGCTACACCTTC; CDR3aa: CASSQGQGTYGYTF
j_gene: TRBJ1-2; abundance: NA; v_gene: TRBV18; d_gene: TRBD1; CDR3nt: TGTGCCAGCTCACGCGGGACAGGTCCTAACTATGGCTACACCTTC; CDR3aa: CASSRGTGPNYGYTF
j_gene: TRBJ1-5; abundance: NA; v_gene: TRBV15; d_gene: NA; CDR3nt: TGTGCCACCAGCAGAGAATCTCGGGGCAATCAGCCCCAGCATTTT; CDR3aa: CATSRESRGNQPQHF
j_gene: TRBJ2-2; abundance: NA; v_gene: TRBV19; d_gene: TRBD2; CDR3nt: TGTGCCAGTATCAAACTCACTAGCGGGAGGGCTCACGGGGAGCTGTTTTTT; CDR3aa: CASIKLTSGRAHGELFF
j_gene: TRBJ1-3; abundance: NA; v_gene: TRBV9; d_gene: NA; CDR3nt: TGTGCCAGCAGCGTAGGGACAGCCACTGGAAACACCATATATTTT; CDR3aa: CASSVGTATGNTIYF
j_gene: TRBJ2-3; abundance: NA; v_gene: TRBV24-1; d_gene: NA; CDR3nt: TGTGCCACCAGTGGGCTAGATCCAGATACGCAGTATTTT; CDR3aa: CATSGLDPDTQYF
j_gene: TRBJ1-1; abundance: NA; v_gene: TRBV6-2/TRBV6-3; d_gene: NA; CDR3nt: TGTGCCAGCAGTTGGGGGGGTAGAAGTAGCACTGAAGCTTTCTTT; CDR3aa: CASSWGGRSSTEAFF
j_gene: TRBJ2-3; abundance: NA; v_gene: TRBV5-1; d_gene: NA; CDR3nt: TGCGCCAGCAGCAGCCAGGCCCCCACAGATACGCAGTATTTT; CDR3aa: CASSSQAPTDTQYF
j_gene: TRBJ2-5; abundance: NA; v_gene: TRBV6-4; d_gene: NA; CDR3nt: TGTGCCAGCACGCTTCGCGGGCTAGAGAAAGAGACCCAGTACTTC; CDR3aa: CASTLRGLEKETQYF
j_gene: TRBJ2-3; abundance: NA; v_gene: TRBV25-1; d_gene: NA; CDR3nt: TGTGCCAGCAGTGAATGGAGGGCAGTAGGCGATACGCAGTATTTT; CDR3aa: CASSEWRAVGDTQYF